Below are 26 T cell receptor beta chains sequenced from a single sample in a study of T cell responses to AZD1222 COVID-19 vaccine. The assay was immunoSEQ multiplex PCR, and TCRdb's table has in-frame clones only and misses some. The data show more than 140,000 clones, approximately 93% seen once. Here the sequenced sample was peripheral blood, taken on day 0 of MenACWY control vaccination. Source of these receptors: an adult in good health.

J is TRBJ2-5 and V is TRBV4-1, with TRBD2 as a possible D gene (5 bases). The CDR3 totals 14 residues. CDR1 is MGHRA and CDR2 is YSYEKL in the germline V gene. The V gene lost 3 bases and the J gene lost 5 bases, with 13 bases spanning the gap. The CDR3 DNA reads TGCGCCAGCAGCCATCTGGGCTCGGGGGAGACCCAGTACTTC. This translates into CASSHLGSGETQYF.

CDR3 sequence: CASSQEVRGAGPDTQYF. CDR3 bases: TGTGCCAGCAGCCAAGAGGTACGGGGGGCGGGACCAGATACGCAGTATTTT. The rearrangement links TRBV4-2 to TRBJ2-3, with D possibly TRBD2 on 7 matching bases. The CDR3 length is 17 residues. CDR1 is LGHNA, CDR2 YNFKEQ, per germline. Trimming took 0 bases from V and 4 from J, leaving 17 bases between them.

The gene calls are TRBV5-1 and TRBJ2-1, with D tentatively TRBD1 or TRBD2 (6 bases each). Germline-derived CDR1 and CDR2 are SGHRS and YFSETQ. The CDR3 is 12 residues long. Between the trimmed V and J ends, which lost 6 bases and 7 bases, there was a span of 11 bases. The CDR3, as DNA: TGCGCCAGCATTGGGGGGCTGAATGAGCAGTTCTTC. It is translated as CASIGGLNEQFF.

The chain has TRBV18 and TRBJ2-5, with 7 bases identical to TRBD1. Germline loops: CDR1 KGHSH, CDR2 LQKENI. The CDR3 spans 13 residues. V lost 2 bases, J lost 3 bases, and 0 bases stayed unmatched. The CDR3 loop reads CASSPTGEETQYF. Written as DNA, the CDR3 is TGTGCCAGCTCACCAACAGGGGAAGAGACCCAGTACTTC.

This clone came up once. V usage is TRBV2 and J usage is TRBJ1-2; 9 bases match TRBD1. This CDR3 is 14 amino acids long. Trimming cost V 5 bases and J 10 bases; bases outside gene matches: 11. Per germline, CDR1 SNHLY and CDR2 FYNNEI. In nucleotides, the CDR3 is TGTGCCAGCAGTCCCGGGACAGGGTTTCAAGACTACACCTTC. This gives the protein CASSPGTGFQDYTF. The variable domain in full, with the rest retrieved from reference TRBV2 and TRBJ1-2, is EPEVTQTPSHQVTQMGQEVILRCVPISNHLYFYWYRQILGQKVEFLVSFYNNEISEKSEIFDDQFSVERPDGSNFTLKIRSTKLEDSAMYFCASSPGTGFQDYTFGSGTRLTVV.

V and J are TRBV7-6 and TRBJ1-6; D ambiguous. This CDR3 is built from 15 residues. The V end was cut by 5 bases, the J end by 5 bases, with 13 bases between. Germline CDR1 is SGHVS and CDR2 is FNYEAQ. In DNA form, the CDR3 reads TGTGCCAGCAGCCGCCGAGACGGTAATAATTCACCCCTCCACTTT. Translation gives CASSRRDGNNSPLHF.

The chain has TRBV9 and TRBJ2-3, with D perhaps TRBD1 (5 bases). V was clipped by 4 bases and J by 5 bases, with 11 bases between them. Germline V lookup: CDR1 SGDLS, CDR2 YYNGEE. The CDR3 length is 13 residues. The CDR3 loop is CASSPRQRDTQYF. CDR3 DNA: TGTGCCAGCAGCCCCCGACAGAGAGATACGCAGTATTTT.

The chain couples TRBV19 to TRBJ1-6, with D perhaps matching TRBD1 (5 bases). This CDR3 contains 14 residues. Germline V gene lookup returns CDR1 LNHDA and CDR2 SQIVND (reference sequence). V was trimmed by 2 bases and J by 7 bases, leaving 9 bases between them. CDR3 coding DNA: TGTGCCAGTAGTATACGGGACGGGAATTCACCCCTCCACTTT. It translates to CASSIRDGNSPLHF.

This clone was picked up one time. This chain uses TRBV6-5 with TRBJ1-4, with D unresolved. V gave up 8 bases and J gave up 8 bases, with 15 bases separating them. The CDR3 covers 13 residues. From germline, CDR1 is MNHEY and CDR2 SVGAGI. CDR3 sequence reads: CASRRGVGEKLFF. The CDR3 DNA follows: TGTGCCAGCCGTCGGGGTGTAGGAGAAAAACTGTTTTTT.

V gene TRBV5-4 combines with J gene TRBJ2-5, with 9 positions matching TRBD2. The V segment lost 3 bases and the J segment 5 bases; nucleotides outside the gene matches: 5. This CDR3 region has 14 residues. Germline V CDR1 and CDR2: SGHNT, YYREEE (reference sequence). The DNA of the CDR3 is TGTGCCAGCAGCTGGGGACTAGCAGAGGAGACCCAGTACTTC. This translates into CASSWGLAEETQYF.

This chain connects TRBV11-2 to TRBJ2-3; TRBD1 agrees at 10 bases. V shed 2 bases, J shed 7 bases, and the junction held 6 bases outside the gene matches. The germline V gene encodes CDR1 SGHAT and CDR2 FQNNGV. The CDR3 consists of 15 residues. CDR3 DNA: TGTGCCAGCAGCTTAATGGGACAGGGGACGCATACGCAGTATTTT. It yields the protein CASSLMGQGTHTQYF.

The chain recombines TRBV7-8 with TRBJ2-5; D perhaps matches TRBD2 (6 bases). Germline values: CDR1 SGHVS, CDR2 FQNEAQ. CDR3 length: 19 amino acids. Trimming shortened V by 3 bases and J by 5 bases, and 28 bases separated the two germline ends. Written as DNA, the CDR3 is TGTGCCAGCAGCTTCCCCACTAACTCCGCGGGAATCCCCCAGGAGACCCAGTACTTC. Translating gives CASSFPTNSAGIPQETQYF.

The rearrangement links TRBV3-1 (or the pseudogene TRBV3-2) to TRBJ1-2; unclear D gene. The CDR3 extends over 13 amino acids. Germline V gene data show CDR1 as LGHDT and CDR2 as YNNKEL (reference sequence). Trimming took off 0 bases at V and 8 bases at J, with 10 bases between the two ends. The chain's CDR3 is CASSQDPTGGYTF. The CDR3 nucleotides read TGTGCCAGCAGCCAAGATCCTACGGGCGGCTACACCTTC.

The V call is TRBV7-3, the J call TRBJ2-5; 12 bases align to TRBD2. The length of the CDR3 is 15 residues. Trimming at V came to 5 bases and at J to 4 bases, leaving 5 bases not matched to a gene. From germline, CDR1 is SGHTA and CDR2 FQGTGA. The CDR3 nucleotides read TGTGCCAGCAGCCTAGCGGGAGGGCCAGTAGAGACCCAGTACTTC. Protein product: CASSLAGGPVETQYF.

The chain carries TRBV12-3 or TRBV12-4 and TRBJ1-3, with D unresolved. The CDR3 is 12 residues long. Between the trimmed V and J ends, which lost 5 bases and 4 bases, there was a span of 6 bases. CDR3 sequence reads: CASSQGGNTIYF. Here the CDR3 DNA reads TGTGCCAGCAGTCAAGGGGGAAACACCATATATTTT.

This chain uses TRBV7-8 with TRBJ1-2, with D tentatively TRBD1 (5 bases). The germline CDR1 and CDR2 sequences are SGHVS and FQNEAQ. The germline V and J ends were trimmed by 5 bases and 5 bases, with 33 bases remaining between them. The CDR3 contains 20 residues. The CDR3 is CASSPGPRDRESQRRYGYTF. The CDR3 DNA reads as TGTGCCAGCAGCCCGGGGCCCCGAGACAGAGAATCGCAAAGACGATATGGCTACACCTTC.

The chain uses TRBV11-2 and TRBJ2-5, with TRBD2 matching over 9 bases. CDR1 SGHAT and CDR2 FQNNGV come from the germline V gene. CDR3 length equals 15 residues. V lost 5 bases to trimming and J lost 4 bases; unmatched junction nucleotides: 8. The CDR3 sequence is CASSVLAGEGETQYF. In DNA, the CDR3 is TGTGCCAGCAGCGTTTTAGCGGGAGAGGGAGAGACCCAGTACTTC.

The rearrangement links TRBV5-4 to TRBJ2-3, with D tentatively TRBD2 (6 bases). Germline V lookup: CDR1 SGHNT, CDR2 YYREEE (reference sequence). V gave up 2 bases and J gave up 0 bases, with 10 bases separating them. CDR3 length: 15 residues. The CDR3 here is CASSLPGRSTDTQYF. The CDR3 coding sequence is TGTGCCAGCAGCTTACCGGGGAGGAGCACAGATACGCAGTATTTT.

The rearrangement links TRBV4-1 to TRBJ2-1; D tentatively fits TRBD1 or TRBD2 (5 bases each). V lost 2 bases and J lost 0, with 11 bases in between. Germline CDR1 reads MGHRA; CDR2 reads YSYEKL. The CDR3 spans 16 residues. CDR3: CASSQTWGSSYNEQFF. CDR3 nucleotides: TGCGCCAGCAGCCAAACTTGGGGGAGCTCCTACAATGAGCAGTTCTTC.

V and J are TRBV27 and TRBJ1-3; D call uncertain. Germline lookup yields CDR1 MNHEY and CDR2 SMNVEV (reference sequence). This CDR3 comprises 13 residues. Trimming shortened V by 6 bases and J by 4 bases, and 10 bases separated the two germline ends. CDR3 sequence reads: CASSLGWGNTIYF. CDR3 nucleotide sequence: TGTGCCAGCAGCCTAGGGTGGGGAAACACCATATATTTT.

V is TRBV4-3 and J is TRBJ1-2; a weak D match, TRBD1 (6 bases). The CDR3 length is 16 residues. Trimming took 4 bases from V and 0 from J, leaving 15 bases between them. Germline V CDR1 and CDR2: LGHNA, YSLEER. Here the CDR3 reads CASSREGTSTNYGYTF. DNA of the CDR3: TGCGCCAGCAGCCGAGAGGGGACAAGTACTAACTATGGCTACACCTTC.

The chain couples TRBV14 to TRBJ2-6, with D perhaps matching TRBD1 (6 bases). The CDR3 length is 17 residues. Germline CDR1 and CDR2: SGHDN and FVKESK. V was cut by 4 bases and J by 0 bases, with 13 bases left in between. This CDR3 reads CASSPYRESSGANVLTF. In DNA form, the CDR3 reads TGTGCCAGCAGCCCCTACAGGGAGAGCTCTGGGGCCAACGTCCTGACTTTC.

This chain links TRBV19 with TRBJ2-2, with unresolved D. The length of the CDR3 is 15 residues. In germline, CDR1 is LNHDA, CDR2 SQIVND (reference sequence). V was trimmed by 9 bases and J by 3 bases, leaving 17 bases between them. The CDR3 region has the DNA TGTGCCAGCTCGTCCACGTCCATCTACACCGGGGAGCTGTTTTTT. Protein product: CASSSTSIYTGELFF.

A single count supports this clone. The chain carries TRBV4-1 and TRBJ1-6; TRBD1 might be the D (5 bases). The CDR3 sequence is 17 residues long. Trimming took 1 base from V and 0 from J, leaving 10 bases between them. From germline, CDR1 is MGHRA and CDR2 YSYEKL. The CDR3 loop reads CASSQGGEGSYNSPLHF. CDR3 nucleotides: TGCGCCAGCAGCCAAGGGGGGGAGGGCTCCTATAATTCACCCCTCCACTTT.

The rearrangement joins TRBV28 to TRBJ2-7, with D perhaps assigned TRBD1 or TRBD2 (6 bases each). Germline V gene lookup returns CDR1 MDHEN and CDR2 SYDVKM. This CDR3 has 17 amino acids. V dropped 3 bases and J dropped 6 bases, with 24 bases sitting between them. The CDR3 sequence: CASSLPLRAAKGGEQYF. Here the CDR3 DNA reads TGTGCCAGCAGTTTGCCCCTACGGGCCGCAAAGGGGGGCGAGCAGTACTTC.

Only a few counts were recorded for this clone. The chain couples TRBV3-1 (or the pseudogene TRBV3-2) to TRBJ1-5, with a tentative D call TRBD1 (5 bases). From germline, CDR1 is LGHDT and CDR2 YNNKEL (reference sequence). V lost 3 bases and J 6 bases, leaving 15 bases between the germline ends. This CDR3 is built from 15 residues. Here the CDR3 reads CASSQGGGVGQPQHF. CDR3 DNA sequence: TGTGCCAGCAGCCAGGGGGGTGGGGTCGGTCAGCCCCAGCATTTT.